The rows below give T cell receptor beta chains drawn from one sample of a study of cytomegalovirus exposure and HLA in healthy donors. Clones were read by immunoSEQ multiplex PCR, and TCRdb kept only the in-frame ones, dropping some. The sample records more than 95,000 clones, around 68% being singletons. Material: PBMCs. The receptors shown here come from a man aged 40-49 years in good health and CMV-seropositive. Each CDR3 is given with its conserved first and last residue. Fields, in order: V gene, J gene, CDR3 protein.

v_call: TRBV7-3
j_call: TRBJ2-1
cdr3_aa: CASSLEASGRSWNEQFF

v_call: TRBV10-3
j_call: TRBJ1-1
cdr3_aa: CAIGDRGFVNTKAFF

v_call: TRBV6-5
j_call: TRBJ1-1
cdr3_aa: CASSSQTKRVNTEAFF

v_call: TRBV5-6
j_call: TRBJ2-1
cdr3_aa: CASSPGTTNNEQFF

v_call: TRBV27
j_call: TRBJ2-7
cdr3_aa: CASSTNRGEYEQYF

v_call: TRBV28
j_call: TRBJ2-7
cdr3_aa: CASSLVVGRGLSYEQYF

v_call: TRBV14
j_call: TRBJ1-4
cdr3_aa: CASSHTATNEKLFF

v_call: TRBV6-5
j_call: TRBJ2-3
cdr3_aa: CASRDFARGTDTQYF

v_call: TRBV5-1
j_call: TRBJ2-7
cdr3_aa: CASSLKRRVSSYEQYF

v_call: TRBV9
j_call: TRBJ2-3
cdr3_aa: CASSVFDSSSTDTQYF

v_call: TRBV6-4
j_call: TRBJ2-5
cdr3_aa: CASRRTSGIQETQYF

v_call: TRBV7-6
j_call: TRBJ2-3
cdr3_aa: CASSLSPSASTDTQYF

v_call: TRBV19
j_call: TRBJ2-6
cdr3_aa: CASTGGADLSGANVLTF

v_call: TRBV18
j_call: TRBJ2-7
cdr3_aa: CASSPYRGPTYEQYF

v_call: TRBV5-4
j_call: TRBJ1-6
cdr3_aa: CASSMDRAGGSPLHF

v_call: TRBV28
j_call: TRBJ2-1
cdr3_aa: CASSQLNEQFF

v_call: TRBV2
j_call: TRBJ2-7
cdr3_aa: CASRSRTGRIHEQYF

v_call: TRBV11-1
j_call: TRBJ2-2
cdr3_aa: CASGRRGNTGELFF

v_call: TRBV29-1
j_call: TRBJ2-7
cdr3_aa: CSVGRNSYEQYF

v_call: TRBV5-3
j_call: TRBJ2-1
cdr3_aa: CARSLSGITYNEQFF

v_call: TRBV10-3
j_call: TRBJ2-7
cdr3_aa: CAISETAGQGFYEQYF

v_call: TRBV30
j_call: TRBJ1-2
cdr3_aa: CAWSVKGAGYGYTF

v_call: TRBV29-1
j_call: TRBJ2-2
cdr3_aa: CSVEASNTGELFF